The source of this T cell receptor beta chain is a study of cytomegalovirus exposure and HLA in healthy donors. The study ran its PCR with 60 Vbeta and 13 Jbeta primers. Sequencing was performed with immunoSEQ multiplex PCR; in TCRdb, only in-frame clones are kept and a portion is missing. Among around 190,000 clones listed, about 78% were seen once. Trimming stripped 3 bases from V and 1 base from J, with 7 bases between. This CDR3 contains 13 residues. Germline assignment: CDR1 PRHDT and CDR2 FYEKMQ (reference sequence). The receptor was derived from a woman aged 30 to 39 in good health and CMV-seronegative. This chain connects TRBV13 to TRBJ2-7; D unclear. The specimen was PBMCs. The CDR3: CASSFTGSYEQYF. CDR3 bases: TGTGCCAGCAGCTTTACCGGGTCCTACGAGCAGTACTTC. The whole variable domain, remainder taken from reference TRBV13 and TRBJ2-7, is AAGVIQSPRHLIKEKRETATLKCYPIPRHDTVYWYQQGPGQDPQFLISFYEKMQSDKGSIPDRFSAQQFSDYHSELNMSSLELGDSALYFCASSFTGSYEQYFGPGTRLTVT.